This TCR beta chain was obtained from a study of T-cell memory formation after mild COVID-19. Study overall: There were largely donor-specific TCR clusters. The study's findings and limits: For contracting clones, CD4+ ones sat mainly in CM and EM, CD8+ in EMRA.

Germline V lookup: CDR1 PRHDT, CDR2 FYEKMQ (reference sequence). V was cut by 5 bases and J by 3 bases, with 13 bases left in between. The CDR3 covers 14 residues. This clonotype was counted only a few times. What it binds is unknown. One entry per CDR3 protein results from TCRdb running MiXCR on the 5' RACE reads. In the table there are roughly 250,000 distinct CDR3 sequences, about a sixth of which are singletons. The sample taken for sequencing was PBMCs or a T cell subset sorted from them (not recorded which). The sequence was collected from a man aged 18-30 years who had mild COVID-19 (a few samples of this study predate the infection). Cell type and time point are not known. This chain joins TRBV13 and TRBJ1-1, with D possibly matching TRBD1 (6 bases). The CDR3: CASSANRAYTEAFF. The CDR3 DNA follows: TGTGCCAGCAGCGCCAACAGGGCGTACACTGAAGCTTTCTTT. The variable domain in full, completed from reference TRBV13 and TRBJ1-1, reads AAGVIQSPRHLIKEKRETATLKCYPIPRHDTVYWYQQGPGQDPQFLISFYEKMQSDKGSIPDRFSAQQFSDYHSELNMSSLELGDSALYFCASSANRAYTEAFFGQGTRLTVV.